This TCR beta chain was profiled in a study of T cell responses to AZD1222 COVID-19 vaccine. The table came from immunoSEQ multiplex PCR; TCRdb's copy has only in-frame clones and leaves some out. Among some 100,000 clones listed, 75% to 90% were seen once. In germline, CDR1 is MNHEY, CDR2 SVGAGI. The CDR3 spans 15 residues. V dropped 2 bases and J dropped 1; count of bases not matched to a gene: 4. The chain joins TRBV6-5 to TRBJ2-7; 8 nucleotides align to TRBD2. The clonotype comes from an adult who received the AZD1222 COVID-19 vaccine. The sequenced sample was peripheral blood, obtained 28 days after the second AZD1222 dose. The CDR3 bases are TGTGCCAGCAGTTACGGCGGGAGGCCATCCTACGAGCAGTACTTC. Amino acids: CASSYGGRPSYEQYF.